The clone carrying this T cell receptor beta chain rates as medium-sized. Its specificity is unknown. The sample belongs to a study of metastatic and nonmetastatic thyroid tumors. Across the study: The authors compared repertoires across blood and tumor or nodule tissue from malignant and benign thyroid patients. Study observations and caveats: When malignant thyroid tumors were compared with benign nodules, TCR beta diversity was reportedly significantly higher in the malignant tumors. This held in both blood and tumor samples.

V lost 5 bases to trimming and J lost 6 bases, with 23 bases between them. This CDR3 is built from 16 residues. Original processing methods: In papillary thyroid cancer, a distant-metastasis classifier was built using CDR3 differences across clinicopathological groups. TCRdb reanalyzed the PCR reads with MiXCR. These V and J calls derive from TCRdb rather than the authors' analysis. The profile shows about 24,000 clones, around 26% of them singletons. Each patient came to thyroid surgery without any prior treatment (of any kind). The genes are TRBV12-3 or TRBV12-4 and TRBJ2-7; a possible D gene is TRBD1 (6 bases). Source material: blood. The receptor was derived from a male donor with papillary thyroid cancer or a benign thyroid nodule (not recorded which). Some clones in this sample may be carry-over from other donors' samples. CDR3 region: CASSRGQGPLPPEQYF. CDR3 bases: TGTGCCAGCAGTCGCGGTCAGGGGCCCCTCCCCCCCGAGCAGTACTTC.